The next 23 T cell receptor beta chains were all read from a single sample in a study of metastatic and nonmetastatic thyroid tumors. TCRdb reprocessed the PCR reads using MiXCR. The sample contains some 11,000 clones, roughly 20% of which appear only once. The entire patient cohort was treatment-naive prior to thyroid surgery. Material: adjacent normal tissue. The receptors originated from a female donor with papillary thyroid cancer or a benign thyroid nodule (not recorded which). Some clones in this sample may be carry-over from other donors' samples.

This clone was recorded a few times. The rearrangement links TRBV10-2 to TRBJ2-3; D ambiguous. There are 13 residues in the CDR3. V was pared by 0 bases and J by 6 bases, with 7 bases between. CDR1 is WSHSY and CDR2 is SAAADI in the germline V gene. DNA of the CDR3: TGCGCCAGCAGTGAGTCAAAGGAGGATACGCAGTATTTT. As protein: CASSESKEDTQYF.

Notes on this clone: A much bigger clone sits one base away, suggesting this may be a read error. V is TRBV7-7 and J is TRBJ2-1; 11 bases match TRBD2. The CDR3 has 19 residues. CDR1 is SSHAT and CDR2 is FNYEAQ in the germline V gene (reference sequence). CDR3 region: CASSLGPPLAGGRWHEQFF. In nucleotides, the CDR3 is TGTGCTAGCAGCTTGGGTCCTCCGCTAGCGGGAGGCAGATGGCATGAGCAGTTCTTC.

This clone came up many times. The chain couples TRBV7-9 to TRBJ2-7; D is unclear. V lost 1 base to trimming and J lost 4 bases, with 11 bases between them. Germline V gene data show CDR1 as SEHNR and CDR2 as FQNEAQ (reference sequence). The CDR3 has 14 residues. This CDR3 is CASSLVGVEYEQYF. As DNA, the CDR3 is TGTGCCAGCAGCTTAGTCGGAGTGGAGTACGAGCAGTACTTC.

On this clone itself: Germline and junction disagree at one end, which may indicate a read error. The chain carries TRBV6-1 and TRBJ2-7, with a tentative D call TRBD2 (5 bases). The CDR3 extends over 16 amino acids. Germline V gene lookup returns CDR1 MNHNS and CDR2 SASEGT. Written as DNA, the CDR3 is TGTGCCAGCAGTGAAAGGAGGTCCGAACTCTCCTACGAGCACTACTTC. It yields the protein CASSERRSELSYEHYF.

The rearrangement joins TRBV29-1 to TRBJ1-2, with D perhaps TRBD1 (6 bases). There are 12 residues in the CDR3. Germline V lookup: CDR1 SQVTM, CDR2 ANQGSEA. The ends were cut back, 7 bases at V and 9 bases at J, with 18 bases in the middle. The CDR3 sequence: CSGTRGGVSYTF. CDR3 nucleotide sequence: TGCAGCGGCACCCGAGGGGGTGTCAGCTACACCTTC.

As regards this clone: Because it lacks the conserved phenylalanine or tryptophan at the end, this CDR3 is likely a read error. The rearrangement uses TRBV30 and TRBJ1-1; possibly TRBD1 for D (5 bases). CDR1 GTSNPN and CDR2 SVGIG come from the germline V gene (reference sequence). Trimming cost V 2 bases and J 4 bases, with 8 bases left between them. The CDR3 has 12 amino acids. The CDR3 is CAWSWGSTEAFS. The CDR3 DNA sequence: TGTGCCTGGAGTTGGGGGAGCACTGAAGCTTTCTCT.

V usage is TRBV7-2 and J usage is TRBJ2-1; D unclear. Between the trimmed V and J ends, which lost 3 bases and 9 bases, there was a span of 9 bases. CDR1 is SGHTA, CDR2 FQGNSA, per germline. This CDR3 is 12 amino acids long. CDR3 nucleotide sequence: TGTGCCAGCAGCTTTGGGTTCAGTGAGCAGTTCTTC. It codes for CASSFGFSEQFF.

This clone was seen ten or more times. The rearrangement links TRBV13 to TRBJ1-1, with TRBD1 identical over 8 bases. This CDR3 is built from 16 residues. Trimming at V came to 3 bases and at J to 6 bases, leaving 12 bases not matched to a gene. Germline-derived CDR1 and CDR2 are PRHDT and FYEKMQ (reference sequence). Written as DNA, the CDR3 is TGTGCCAGCAGCTTCGTAGGACAGGGTCCCTTGTCTGAAGCTTTCTTT. Translation gives CASSFVGQGPLSEAFF.

This clone came up a few times. The chain employs TRBV28 and TRBJ1-4, with 7 bases lining up with TRBD1. Germline V gives CDR1 MDHEN, CDR2 SYDVKM. The junction had 14 bases not matched to a gene; V was cut back by 3 bases and J by 10 bases. The CDR3 runs 16 residues. The chain's CDR3 is CASSFGQVGLLRKLFF. The CDR3 DNA reads TGTGCCAGCAGTTTCGGACAGGTCGGGTTGTTGCGAAAACTGTTTTTT.

This clone was seen many times. The chain is built from TRBV15 and TRBJ2-4; 9 bases agree with TRBD1. V was pared by 3 bases and J by 5 bases, with 2 bases of the junction left unmatched. The CDR3 is made up of 14 amino acids. Germline assignment: CDR1 LNHNV and CDR2 YYDKDF (reference sequence). This chain's CDR3 is CATSSWTGENIQYF. The CDR3, as DNA: TGTGCCACCAGCAGCTGGACAGGGGAAAACATTCAGTACTTC.

The chain combines TRBV11-3 with TRBJ2-1; unclear D gene. The CDR3 runs to 13 residues. Trimming pared 10 bases from V and 0 bases from J, leaving 10 bases between. Germline V CDR1 and CDR2: SGHNT, YENEEA. CDR3 loop: CAIGTNSYNEQFF. Written as DNA, the CDR3 is TGTGCCATCGGAACAAACTCCTACAATGAGCAGTTCTTC.

The rearrangement joins TRBV7-2 to TRBJ2-1; D gene ambiguous. CDR1 SGHTA and CDR2 FQGNSA come from the germline V gene. The V and J ends lost 1 base and 6 bases respectively, with 13 bases between them. CDR3 length: 15 amino acids. CDR3 DNA sequence: TGTGCCAGCAGCTTAGGGCTACAACCGTCCAATGAGCAGTTCTTC. It yields the protein CASSLGLQPSNEQFF.

Concerning this clone: At one boundary the junction diverges from the germline segment, which might be a read error. The rearrangement joins TRBV20-1 to TRBJ2-7, with TRBD2 identical over 7 bases. This CDR3 has 12 residues. Germline V gene sequence: CDR1 DFQATT, CDR2 SNEGSKA (reference sequence). CDR3 amino acids: CSATSGGSEQHF. For the CDR3, the DNA is TGCAGTGCAACCTCGGGGGGTAGCGAGCAGCACTTC.

The sample holds many counts of this clone. This chain uses TRBV5-4 with TRBJ2-2, with TRBD2 as a possible D gene (5 bases). The CDR3 totals 15 residues. Germline CDR1 and CDR2: SGHNT and YYREEE (reference sequence). Deletions cut 4 bases from V and 5 bases from J, with 15 bases between. CDR3 residues: CASSVNILGTGELFF. As DNA, the CDR3 is TGTGCCAGCAGCGTCAACATACTAGGTACCGGGGAGCTGTTTTTT.

The sample holds many counts of this clone. The rearrangement links TRBV7-6 to TRBJ2-7, with D possibly matching TRBD2 (5 bases). Germline assignment: CDR1 SGHVS and CDR2 FNYEAQ. CDR3 size: 14 residues. Trimming cost V 1 base and J 5 bases, with 12 bases left between them. Here the CDR3 reads CASSLGVGAHEQYF. The CDR3 bases are TGTGCCAGCAGCTTAGGCGTGGGAGCCCACGAGCAGTACTTC. Combining the CDR3 with reference TRBV7-6 and TRBJ2-7 gives the whole variable domain GAGVSQSPRYKVTKRGQDVALRCDPISGHVSLYWYRQALGQGPEFLTYFNYEAQQDKSGLPNDRFSAERPEGSISTLTIQRTEQRDSAMYRCASSLGVGAHEQYFGPGTRLTVT.

V and J are TRBV7-8 and TRBJ2-7; 7 bases align to TRBD2. Germline V gene sequence: CDR1 SGHVS, CDR2 FQNEAQ. V dropped 4 bases and J dropped 7; count of bases not matched to a gene: 7. This CDR3 region has 13 residues. CDR3 coding DNA: TGTGCCAGCAGCTCGTCCCCGGGACTAGAGCAGTACTTC. It is translated as CASSSSPGLEQYF.

The sample holds many counts of this clone. CDR3 amino acids: CASSPGGLAGPTYEQYF. The CDR3 DNA is TGTGCCAGCAGCCCGGGGGGACTAGCGGGCCCGACCTACGAGCAGTACTTC. V is TRBV5-6 and J is TRBJ2-7, with 12 bases fitting TRBD2. V dropped 4 bases and J dropped 2; count of bases not matched to a gene: 10. The germline CDR1 and CDR2 sequences are SGHDT and YYEEEE. This CDR3 contains 17 residues.

For this clone: One end of the junction varies from germline; a read error may be responsible. The chain uses TRBV24-1 and TRBJ2-5, with D possibly being TRBD1 or TRBD2 (5 bases each). The germline CDR1 and CDR2 sequences are KGHDR and SFDVKD. There are 17 residues in the CDR3. CDR3 loop: CATSDSGRGIAGETQYF. CDR3 nucleotide sequence: TGCGCCACCAGTGATTCGGGACGGGGAATTGCTGGGGAGACCCAGTACTTC.

The chain uses TRBV12-3 or TRBV12-4 and TRBJ2-1; 13 bases are shared with TRBD2. V lost 5 bases and J lost 6; bases outside the gene matches: 10. This CDR3 comprises 17 residues. In DNA form, the CDR3 reads TGTGCCAGCAGTACATACCGGACTAGCGGGAGCTCCAATGAGCAGTTCTTC. It is translated as CASSTYRTSGSSNEQFF.

By frequency in the sample, this clone is medium-sized (0.01 to 0.1%). The rearrangement joins TRBV7-9 to TRBJ2-7; perhaps TRBD1 as D (5 bases). Germline CDR1 and CDR2: SEHNR and FQNEAQ (reference sequence). This CDR3 comprises 15 residues. V was clipped by 4 bases and J by 7 bases, with 20 bases between them. CDR3 sequence (DNA): TGTGCCAGCAGCTCGGGTTCGACGCAGGGATGGGAGCAGTACTTC. It yields the protein CASSSGSTQGWEQYF. Full variable domain (rest looked up from reference TRBV7-9 and TRBJ2-7): DTGVSQNPRHKITKRGQNVTFRCDPISEHNRLYWYRQTLGQGPEFLTYFQNEAQLEKSRLLSDRFSAERPKGSFSTLEIQRTEQGDSAMYLCASSSGSTQGWEQYFGPGTRLTVT.

The rearrangement links TRBV5-1 to TRBJ2-3; 8 bases are shared with TRBD1. CDR3 length: 14 amino acids. With V trimmed by 6 bases and J by 1 base, 4 bases remained unmatched. Per the germline V gene, CDR1 is SGHRS and CDR2 is YFSETQ. CDR3 sequence reads: CASTTGQGTDTQYF. CDR3 nucleotide sequence: TGCGCCAGCACTACGGGACAGGGCACAGATACGCAGTATTTT.

V gene TRBV2 combines with J gene TRBJ2-2; D ambiguous. With 6 bases removed from V and 7 bases from J, the gap between germline ends came to 9 bases. The CDR3 contains 12 residues. Germline CDR1 reads SNHLY; CDR2 reads FYNNEI. The DNA of the CDR3 is TGTGCCAGCAGGCAGAATTACGGGGAGCTGTTTTTT. It yields the protein CASRQNYGELFF.

The chain couples TRBV30 to TRBJ2-1; D remains ambiguous. V was shortened by 1 base and J by 6 bases, with 16 bases between the two germline ends. The germline V gene encodes CDR1 GTSNPN and CDR2 SVGIG (reference sequence). The CDR3 has 15 residues. The CDR3 DNA reads as TGTGCCTGGAGTGAGTCCGCGCTTTGGAGCAATGAGCAGTTCTTC. Protein product: CAWSESALWSNEQFF.